The rows below give T cell receptor beta chains drawn from one sample of a study of blood T cell repertoires in COVID-19. Clones were read by immunoSEQ multiplex PCR, and TCRdb kept only the in-frame ones, dropping some. Counted here are about 45,000 clones, more than 75% occurring once; the ten biggest clones make up roughly 19%. The source material was peripheral blood. The origin of the receptors is a man in his sixties or seventies with acute or convalescent COVID-19. CDR3s include the opening cysteine and the closing phenylalanine or tryptophan. D genes are given only for firm matches. Some rows have no size entry. The others give once, few or many, or a class for an expanded clone.

J,length,size,V,D,CDR3,DNA
TRBJ2-3,15,NA,TRBV3-1/TRBV3-2,TRBD2,CASSPRGAGTDTQYF,TGTGCCAGCAGCCCGCGGGGGGCTGGGACAGATACGCAGTATTTT
TRBJ2-5,14,NA,TRBV4-3,TRBD2,CASSPGLGEETQYF,TGCGCCAGCAGCCCGGGACTAGGGGAGGAGACCCAGTACTTC
TRBJ1-2,15,NA,TRBV27,TRBD1,CASSSLSQGTYGYTF,TGTGCCAGCAGTTCCCTTTCACAGGGGACCTATGGCTACACCTTC
TRBJ1-4,12,NA,TRBV23-1,NA,CASGSLNEKLFF,TGCGCCAGCGGTAGCCTTAATGAAAAACTGTTTTTT
TRBJ1-3,15,NA,TRBV2,NA,CASKRAIANGNTIYF,TGTGCCAGCAAGAGAGCCATCGCGAATGGAAACACCATATATTTT
TRBJ1-2,16,NA,TRBV4-2,TRBD1,CASSQEGTGGIYGYTF,TGTGCCAGCAGCCAAGAAGGGACAGGGGGAATATATGGCTACACCTTC
TRBJ1-1,15,NA,TRBV6-5,TRBD1,CASSYSAGGGGFAFF,TGTGCCAGCAGTTACTCGGCAGGGGGCGGTGGGTTTGCTTTCTTT
TRBJ2-7,15,NA,TRBV6-5,NA,CASSYGTGSRYEQYF,TGTGCCAGCAGTTACGGCACAGGGTCTAGGTACGAGCAGTACTTC
TRBJ2-3,18,NA,TRBV18,TRBD2,CASSPPGLAGKTGDTQYF,TGTGCCAGCTCACCACCGGGACTAGCTGGAAAAACCGGGGATACGCAGTATTTT
TRBJ1-4,12,once,TRBV2,NA,CASSQGGEKLFF,TGTGCCAGCAGCCAGGGAGGGGAAAAACTGTTTTTT
TRBJ1-5,14,NA,TRBV6-5,TRBD1,CASSSGTGSEPQHF,TGTGCCAGCAGTTCCGGGACAGGGTCGGAGCCCCAGCATTTT
TRBJ1-5,15,NA,TRBV7-9,NA,CASSAAGGNNQPQHF,TGTGCCAGCAGCGCCGCAGGAGGAAACAATCAGCCCCAGCATTTT
TRBJ1-6,16,once,TRBV7-9,TRBD1,CASSLGQGFYNSPLHF,TGTGCCAGCAGCTTAGGACAGGGCTTCTATAATTCACCCCTCCACTTT
TRBJ2-1,15,NA,TRBV11-2,TRBD2,CASSLGSGGSREQFF,TGTGCCAGCAGCTTAGGAAGCGGGGGGTCTCGAGAGCAGTTCTTC
TRBJ1-1,15,many,TRBV9,TRBD1,CASSPRQGKNTEAFF,TGTGCCAGCAGCCCTCGACAGGGGAAGAACACTGAAGCTTTCTTT
TRBJ1-1,11,NA,TRBV5-5,NA,CASSLFAEAFF,TGTGCCAGCAGCTTATTCGCTGAAGCTTTCTTT
TRBJ1-6,16,NA,TRBV5-5,TRBD1,CASSSEPGQGLSPLHF,TGTGCCAGCAGCTCGGAACCGGGACAGGGGTTGTCACCCCTCCACTTT
TRBJ1-6,14,NA,TRBV5-4,TRBD1,CASSLDRGNSPLHF,TGTGCCAGCAGCTTGGACAGGGGGAATTCACCCCTCCACTTT
TRBJ2-1,16,NA,TRBV4-3,TRBD2,CASSQVGLAGDNEQFF,TGCGCCAGCAGCCAGGTGGGACTAGCGGGGGACAATGAGCAGTTCTTC
TRBJ2-5,17,few,TRBV5-1,NA,CASSLEGSTMGRETQYF,TGCGCCAGCAGCTTGGAAGGAAGCACCATGGGGCGAGAGACCCAGTACTTC
TRBJ1-4,15,NA,TRBV7-9,NA,CASSLPTGTAEKLFF,TGTGCCAGCAGCCTACCGACAGGCACAGCTGAAAAACTGTTTTTT
TRBJ2-4,15,NA,TRBV7-2,TRBD2,CASSLAQSGGDIQYF,TGTGCCAGCAGCTTAGCGCAAAGCGGGGGGGACATTCAGTACTTC
TRBJ2-7,14,NA,TRBV4-3,NA,CASSPTGGFSEQYF,TGCGCCAGCAGCCCTACAGGCGGCTTCTCCGAGCAGTACTTC
TRBJ1-6,15,NA,TRBV28,TRBD1,CASTETGTANSPLHF,TGTGCCAGCACCGAGACCGGGACAGCTAATTCACCCCTCCACTTT
TRBJ1-2,15,few,TRBV5-4,NA,CASSLVGGGNYGYTF,TGTGCCAGCAGCTTGGTCGGGGGAGGGAACTATGGCTACACCTTC
TRBJ1-1,14,NA,TRBV4-3,NA,CASSRGDMNTEAFF,TGCGCCAGCAGCCGAGGGGACATGAACACTGAAGCTTTCTTT
TRBJ1-2,14,few,TRBV7-2,NA,CASNRGGLNYGYTF,TGTGCCAGCAACCGGGGGGGATTAAACTATGGCTACACCTTC
TRBJ2-4,16,NA,TRBV18,NA,CASSRTIQGAKNIQYF,TGTGCCAGCTCGCGAACGATCCAGGGAGCCAAAAACATTCAGTACTTC
TRBJ1-4,16,NA,TRBV7-2,NA,CASSLASWGRNEKLFF,TGTGCCAGCAGCTTAGCCTCCTGGGGGCGGAATGAAAAACTGTTTTTT
TRBJ1-3,11,few,TRBV5-4,NA,CASSVGNTIYF,TGTGCCAGCAGCGTAGGAAACACCATATATTTT
TRBJ1-5,17,NA,TRBV5-8,TRBD1,CASSPGTGAYSNQPQHF,TGTGCCAGCAGCCCAGGGACAGGGGCTTATAGCAATCAGCCCCAGCATTTT
TRBJ1-1,14,NA,TRBV28,NA,CASSLGRANTEAFF,TGTGCCAGCAGTTTGGGCAGGGCGAACACTGAAGCTTTCTTT
TRBJ1-2,15,NA,TRBV4-1,NA,CASSQVLGSDRGYTF,TGCGCCAGCAGCCAAGTTTTGGGGAGCGACCGCGGCTACACCTTC
TRBJ1-5,16,NA,TRBV5-5,TRBD1,CASSLTGGISNQPQHF,TGTGCCAGCAGCCTGACAGGGGGTATTAGCAATCAGCCCCAGCATTTT
TRBJ1-2,14,few,TRBV7-8,NA,CASSLALRDPGYTF,TGTGCCAGCAGCTTAGCGTTGAGGGATCCTGGCTACACCTTC
TRBJ1-1,14,once,TRBV9,NA,CASSVVHRPSEAFF,TGTGCCAGCAGCGTAGTCCACAGGCCATCTGAAGCTTTCTTT
TRBJ1-2,15,NA,TRBV11-2,NA,CASSIDRLLRYGYTF,TGTGCCAGCAGTATAGACAGATTACTTCGATATGGCTACACCTTC